Included here is one TCR beta chain sequence, with context. This sample stems from a study of T cell changes during pregnancy in multiple sclerosis. The CDR3 sequence is 13 residues long. CDR1 SNHLY and CDR2 FYNNEI come from the germline V gene. Between the trimmed V and J ends, which lost 2 bases and 2 bases, there was a span of 5 bases. Libraries were prepared by immunoSEQ multiplex PCR; TCRdb keeps only in-frame clonotypes and omits some of them. The sample contains about 38,000 clones, under 95% of which appear only once. The chain uses TRBV2 and TRBJ2-3; D is uncertain. Sequenced material: CD4+ T cells from peripheral blood mononuclear cells, taken in the third trimester of pregnancy. The TCR originated in a female donor in good health, enrolled as a control in a pregnancy study. In DNA, the CDR3 is TGTGCCAGCAGTGAACAGGTCACAGATACGCAGTATTTT. It translates to CASSEQVTDTQYF.